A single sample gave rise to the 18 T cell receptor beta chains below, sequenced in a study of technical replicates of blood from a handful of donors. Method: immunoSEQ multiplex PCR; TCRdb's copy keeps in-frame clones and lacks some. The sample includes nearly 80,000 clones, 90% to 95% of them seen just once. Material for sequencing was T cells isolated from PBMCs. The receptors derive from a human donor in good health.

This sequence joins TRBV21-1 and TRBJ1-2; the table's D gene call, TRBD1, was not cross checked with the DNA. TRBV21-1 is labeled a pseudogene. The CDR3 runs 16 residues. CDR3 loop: CASSKANQGANYGYTF. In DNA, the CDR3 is TGTGCCAGCAGCAAAGCTAACCAGGGTGCCAACTATGGCTACACCTTC.

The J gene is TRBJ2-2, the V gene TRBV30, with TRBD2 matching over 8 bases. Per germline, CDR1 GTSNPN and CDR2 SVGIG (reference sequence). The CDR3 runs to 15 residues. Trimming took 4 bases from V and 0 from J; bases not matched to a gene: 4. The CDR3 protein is CAWTRLATNTGELFF. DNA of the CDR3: TGTGCCTGGACTAGACTAGCGACGAACACCGGGGAGCTGTTTTTT.

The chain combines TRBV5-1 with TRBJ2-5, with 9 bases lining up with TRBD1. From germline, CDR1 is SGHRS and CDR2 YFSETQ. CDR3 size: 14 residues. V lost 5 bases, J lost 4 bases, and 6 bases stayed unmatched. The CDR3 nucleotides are TGCGCCAGCAGACCTCGACAGGGGGGAGAGACCCAGTACTTC. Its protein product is CASRPRQGGETQYF.

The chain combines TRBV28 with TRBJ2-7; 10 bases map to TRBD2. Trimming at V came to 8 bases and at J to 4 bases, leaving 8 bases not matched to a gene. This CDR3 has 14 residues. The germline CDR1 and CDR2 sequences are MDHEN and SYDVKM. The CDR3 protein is CASLEREGLYEQYF. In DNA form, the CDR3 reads TGTGCCAGCCTCGAGCGGGAGGGCCTATACGAGCAGTACTTC.

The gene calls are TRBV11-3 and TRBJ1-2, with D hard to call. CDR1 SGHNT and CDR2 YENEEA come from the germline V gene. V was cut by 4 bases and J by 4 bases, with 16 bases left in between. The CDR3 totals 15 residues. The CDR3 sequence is CASSSYLYGFYGYTF. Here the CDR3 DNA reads TGTGCCAGCAGCTCCTATCTTTACGGGTTCTATGGCTACACCTTC.

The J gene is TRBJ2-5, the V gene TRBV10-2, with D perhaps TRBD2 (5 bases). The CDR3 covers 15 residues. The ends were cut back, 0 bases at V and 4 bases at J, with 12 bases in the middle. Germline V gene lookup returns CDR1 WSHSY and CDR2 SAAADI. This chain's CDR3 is CASSESGGGGETQYF. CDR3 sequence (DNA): TGCGCCAGCAGTGAGTCAGGAGGAGGTGGAGAGACCCAGTACTTC.

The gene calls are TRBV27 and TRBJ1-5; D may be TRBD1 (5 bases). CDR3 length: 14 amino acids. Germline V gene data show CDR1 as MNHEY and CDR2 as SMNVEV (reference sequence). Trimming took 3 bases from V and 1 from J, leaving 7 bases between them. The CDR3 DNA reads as TGTGCCAGCAGTTTGGGGGGGAGCAATCAGCCCCAGCATTTT. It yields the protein CASSLGGSNQPQHF.

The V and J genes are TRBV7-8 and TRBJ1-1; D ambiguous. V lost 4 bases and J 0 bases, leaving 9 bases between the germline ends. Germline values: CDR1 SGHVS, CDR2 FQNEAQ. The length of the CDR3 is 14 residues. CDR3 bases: TGTGCCAGCAGCTCGGAGAGGATGAACACTGAAGCTTTCTTT. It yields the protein CASSSERMNTEAFF.

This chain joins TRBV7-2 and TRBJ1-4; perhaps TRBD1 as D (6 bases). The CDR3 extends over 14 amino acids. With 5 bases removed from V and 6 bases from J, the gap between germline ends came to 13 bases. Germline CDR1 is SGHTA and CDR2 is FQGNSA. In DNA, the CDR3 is TGTGCCAGCAGCCTTAGGACAGATTATGAAAAACTGTTTTTT. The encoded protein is CASSLRTDYEKLFF.

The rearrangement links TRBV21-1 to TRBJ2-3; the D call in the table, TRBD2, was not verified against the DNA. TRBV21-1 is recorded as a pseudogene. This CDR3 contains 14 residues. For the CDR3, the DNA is TGTGCCAGCAGCACAAGGACTAGCACAGATACGCAGTATTTT. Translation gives CASSTRTSTDTQYF.

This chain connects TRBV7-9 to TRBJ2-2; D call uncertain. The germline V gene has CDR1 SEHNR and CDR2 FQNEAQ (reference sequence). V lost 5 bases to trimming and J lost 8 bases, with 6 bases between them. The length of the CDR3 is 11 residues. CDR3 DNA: TGTGCCAGCAGCCCTCGTGGGGAGCTGTTTTTT. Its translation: CASSPRGELFF.

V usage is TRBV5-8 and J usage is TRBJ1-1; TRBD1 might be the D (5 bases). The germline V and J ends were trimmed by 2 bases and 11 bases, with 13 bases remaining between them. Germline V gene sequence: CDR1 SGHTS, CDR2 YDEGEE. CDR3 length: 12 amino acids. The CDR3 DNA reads TGTGCCAGCAGCTTTAGGAGGGGTGCGGCTTTCTTT. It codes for CASSFRRGAAFF.

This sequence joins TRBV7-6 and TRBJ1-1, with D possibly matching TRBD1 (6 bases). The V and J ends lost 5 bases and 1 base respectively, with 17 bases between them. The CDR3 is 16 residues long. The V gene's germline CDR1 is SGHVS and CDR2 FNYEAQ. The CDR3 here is CASSRTTGYSNTEAFF. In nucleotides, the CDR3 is TGTGCCAGCAGCCGTACTACAGGGTATTCGAACACTGAAGCTTTCTTT.

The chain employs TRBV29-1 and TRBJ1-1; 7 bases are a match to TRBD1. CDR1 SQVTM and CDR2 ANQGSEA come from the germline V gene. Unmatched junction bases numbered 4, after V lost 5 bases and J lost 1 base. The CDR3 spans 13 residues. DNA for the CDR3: TGCAGCGTTACCGGGACAGCGAACACTGAAGCTTTCTTT. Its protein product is CSVTGTANTEAFF.

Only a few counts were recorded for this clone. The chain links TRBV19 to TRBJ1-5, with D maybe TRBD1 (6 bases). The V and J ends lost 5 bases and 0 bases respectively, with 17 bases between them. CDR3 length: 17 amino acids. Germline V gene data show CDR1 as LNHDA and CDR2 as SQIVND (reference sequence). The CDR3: CASSQDTGSFSNQPQHF. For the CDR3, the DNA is TGTGCCAGTAGTCAAGACACAGGGTCCTTTAGCAATCAGCCCCAGCATTTT.

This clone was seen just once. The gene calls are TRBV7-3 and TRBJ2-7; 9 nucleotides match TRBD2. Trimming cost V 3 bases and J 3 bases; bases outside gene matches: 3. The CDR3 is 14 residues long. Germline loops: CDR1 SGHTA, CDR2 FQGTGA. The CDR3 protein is CASSLTSGGYEQYF. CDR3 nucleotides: TGTGCCAGCAGCTTGACTAGCGGAGGCTACGAGCAGTACTTC.

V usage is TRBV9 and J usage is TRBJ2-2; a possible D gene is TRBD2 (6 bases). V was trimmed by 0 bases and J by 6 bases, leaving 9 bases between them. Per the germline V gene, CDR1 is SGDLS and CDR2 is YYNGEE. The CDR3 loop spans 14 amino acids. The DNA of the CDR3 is TGTGCCAGCAGCGTAGCTGGAGGGGCCGGGGAGCTGTTTTTT. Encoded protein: CASSVAGGAGELFF.

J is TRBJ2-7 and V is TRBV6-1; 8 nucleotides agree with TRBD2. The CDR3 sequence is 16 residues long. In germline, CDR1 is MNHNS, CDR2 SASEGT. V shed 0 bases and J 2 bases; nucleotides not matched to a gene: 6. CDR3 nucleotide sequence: TGTGCCAGCAGTGAAGCATTGACGGGAGGGCCCTACGAGCAGTACTTC. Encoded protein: CASSEALTGGPYEQYF.